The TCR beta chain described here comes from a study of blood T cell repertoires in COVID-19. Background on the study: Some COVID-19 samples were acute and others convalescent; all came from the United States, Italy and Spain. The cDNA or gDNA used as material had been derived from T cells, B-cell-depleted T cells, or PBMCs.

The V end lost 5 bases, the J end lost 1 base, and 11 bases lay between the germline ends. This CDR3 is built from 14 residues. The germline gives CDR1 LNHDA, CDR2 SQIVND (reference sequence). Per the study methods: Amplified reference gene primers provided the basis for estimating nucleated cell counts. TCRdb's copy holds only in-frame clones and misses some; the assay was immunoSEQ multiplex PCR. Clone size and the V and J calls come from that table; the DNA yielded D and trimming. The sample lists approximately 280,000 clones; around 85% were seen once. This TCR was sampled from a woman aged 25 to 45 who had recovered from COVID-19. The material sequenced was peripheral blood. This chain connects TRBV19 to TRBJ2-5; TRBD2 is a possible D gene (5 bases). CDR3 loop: CASSSPRVQETQYF. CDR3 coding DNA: TGTGCCAGTAGTTCACCGCGGGTCCAAGAGACCCAGTACTTC.